The clone carrying this T cell receptor beta chain was counted a single time. This sample was taken from a study of blood T cell repertoires in COVID-19. As for the study in general: Material from acute and convalescent COVID-19 was sourced from the United States, Italy and Spain.

The CDR3 is 13 amino acids. From germline, CDR1 is LNHDA and CDR2 SQIVND (reference sequence). V trimming: 4 bases; J trimming: 7 bases; junction bases outside the gene matches: 2. Original analysis: Researchers report that nucleated cell counts were estimated from reference gene primer amplification. Clones were read by immunoSEQ multiplex PCR, and TCRdb kept only the in-frame ones, dropping some. That table is the source of V, J and clone size, and D and trimming were worked out from the DNA. The sample carries about 75,000 clones, approximately 80% recorded once. Material: peripheral blood. This chain joins TRBV19 and TRBJ2-1; TRBD2 matches at 9 bases. This TCR derives from a woman in her forties or fifties with acute or convalescent COVID-19. This CDR3 is CASSTGLANEQFF. Written as DNA, the CDR3 is TGTGCCAGTAGTACGGGACTAGCTAATGAGCAGTTCTTC.